The rows below give T cell receptor beta chains drawn from one sample of a study of memory CD4+ T cells and cytomegalovirus serostatus. TCRdb's copy holds only in-frame clones and misses some; the assay was immunoSEQ multiplex PCR. The sample consists of 55,000 to 65,000 clones, about four fifths of them appearing once. Sequencing used memory CD4+ T cells from blood. These receptors all come from an adult in good health and CMV-seronegative. Some clones in this sample may be carry-over from other donors' samples. The CDR3 runs from the conserved cysteine through the conserved F or W. The D gene is left open where the match is weak. Size tells how often a clone was seen (once, few, many) or the class of an expanded clone, and some rows leave it out.

TRBJ2-1 18 TRBD2 TRBV19 few TGTGCCAGTAGTAAAAAGGGACTAGCGGGAGGGTCCTACAATGAGCAGTTCTTC CASSKKGLAGGSYNEQFF
TRBJ2-3 14 TRBD2 TRBV2 . TGTGCCAGCATCCTTAGCGGGGGCACAGATACGCAGTATTTT CASILSGGTDTQYF
TRBJ2-3 13 TRBD1 TRBV29-1 . TGCAGCGTCATACAGGGGTGGGCAGATACGCAGTATTTT CSVIQGWADTQYF
TRBJ1-1 14 TRBD1 TRBV5-1 . TGCGCCAGCAGCCGGGACAGGGCCGGGACTGAAGCTTTCTTT CASSRDRAGTEAFF
TRBJ1-5 13 . TRBV30 . TGTGCCTGGAGTGTTGACAGCAATCAGCCCCAGCATTTT CAWSVDSNQPQHF
TRBJ2-6 18 . TRBV4-2 . TGTGCCAGCAGCCAAGATCTTCTCAGGGAGACCGGGGCCAACGTCCTGACTTTC CASSQDLLRETGANVLTF
TRBJ1-5 13 TRBD1 TRBV29-1 . TGCAGCGTAGCGACAGGGGGTGGACAGCCCCAGCATTTT CSVATGGGQPQHF
TRBJ2-2 15 . TRBV5-1 once TGCGCCAGCAGCTGGAGGGACAGTAGTACCGGGGAGCTGTTTTTT CASSWRDSSTGELFF
TRBJ2-3 13 . TRBV29-1 . TGCAGCGTCGACCGGGACAACACAGATACGCAGTATTTT CSVDRDNTDTQYF
TRBJ1-1 12 . TRBV7-2 . TGTGCCAGCAGCTTCGCTAGGGCTGAAGCTTTCTTT CASSFARAEAFF
TRBJ2-7 14 . TRBV19 . TGTGCCAGTAGTTGGGGACGCGACTCCTACGAGCAGTACTTC CASSWGRDSYEQYF
TRBJ1-1 16 TRBD1 TRBV5-1 few TGCGCCAGCAGTTCGCGACAGGGTCAGAGCGACACTGAAGCTTTCTTT CASSSRQGQSDTEAFF
TRBJ1-2 12 . TRBV28 . TGTGCCAGCAGTGTCAGGGTTCAGGGCTACACCTTC CASSVRVQGYTF
TRBJ2-5 13 . TRBV7-9 . TGTGCCAGCAGCTTAGGACTGGGGGAGACCCAGTACTTC CASSLGLGETQYF
TRBJ2-5 14 TRBD2 TRBV2 . TGTGCCAGCAGCATCAGCGGGAGGGGGGAGACCCAGTACTTC CASSISGRGETQYF
TRBJ2-2 14 TRBD1 TRBV6-6 . TGTGCCAGCAGTCCTACAGGGGTGGGCGGGGAGCTGTTTTTT CASSPTGVGGELFF
TRBJ1-5 15 TRBD1 TRBV5-1 few TGCGCCAGCAGCCGAACCGGGACAGGGTCGCAGCCCCAGCATTTT CASSRTGTGSQPQHF
TRBJ2-3 16 TRBD2 TRBV7-2 . TGTGCCAGCAGCTTACGCCCGGCGGGAGGAGGAGATACGCAGTATTTT CASSLRPAGGGDTQYF
TRBJ2-5 15 . TRBV1 . TGCACCAGCAGCCCGAGCGGGAGGGCCGGGGAGACCCAGTACTTC CTSSPSGRAGETQYF
TRBJ2-2 16 TRBD2 TRBV11-2 . TGTGCCAGCAGCCCTAGCGGGTCCGCAAACACCGGGGAGCTGTTTTTT CASSPSGSANTGELFF
TRBJ1-2 14 . TRBV28 . TGTGCCAGCAGGAGAACAGGTCACGGGGGAGGCTACACCTTC CASRRTGHGGGYTF
TRBJ2-2 15 . TRBV7-9 . TGTGCCAGCAGCTTAACCCCACTTGAAACCGGGGAGCTGTTTTTT CASSLTPLETGELFF
TRBJ1-1 12 . TRBV30 . TGTGCCTGGACGTACACGGGCTTTGAAGCTTTCTTT CAWTYTGFEAFF
TRBJ2-5 14 . TRBV7-2 . TGTGCCAGCAAACGAGATGCGGGTTCAGAGACCCAGTACTTC CASKRDAGSETQYF
TRBJ1-2 13 . TRBV18 . TGTGCCAGCTCCCGGGGGGGCGAATATGGCTACACCTTC CASSRGGEYGYTF
TRBJ1-2 12 TRBD1 TRBV29-1 . TGCAGCATCCGGACAGGGAACTATGGCTACACCTTC CSIRTGNYGYTF
TRBJ1-4 13 . TRBV5-6 . TGTGCCAGCAGCCTTCCCTCGACCGGAAAACTGTTTTTT CASSLPSTGKLFF
TRBJ2-2 14 . TRBV2 . TGTGCCACTTCCCAGGACGCGAACACCGGGGAGCTGTTTTTT CATSQDANTGELFF
TRBJ2-3 14 . TRBV28 . TGTGCCAGCAGTCCAACAGGGACTTGGGATACGCAGTATTTT CASSPTGTWDTQYF
TRBJ1-2 12 . TRBV30 . TGTGCCTGGCTACAGGGTCGGTTGGGCTACACCTTC CAWLQGRLGYTF
TRBJ1-5 15 TRBD1 TRBV5-8 . TGTGCCAGCAGTTCAGGGGACAGGGCCAATCAGCCCCAGCATTTT CASSSGDRANQPQHF
TRBJ1-2 15 . TRBV5-4 . TGTGCCAGCAGCTTGACCTCGGACCCGTACTATGGCTACACCTTC CASSLTSDPYYGYTF
TRBJ1-5 15 TRBD1 TRBV19 few TGTGCCAGTAGTAATGACAGGGGGGGCAATCAGCCCCAGCATTTT CASSNDRGGNQPQHF
TRBJ2-7 13 . TRBV7-9 . TGTGCCAGCAGCCTGGGCCCTCTCCTCGAGCAGTACTTC CASSLGPLLEQYF
TRBJ1-2 12 . TRBV29-1 once TGCAGCGTGGGCACAGGGAGGGATGGCTACACCTTC CSVGTGRDGYTF
TRBJ2-5 14 . TRBV5-1 . TGCGCCAGCAGCTTGTCAGGGGTAGAGGAGACCCAGTACTTC CASSLSGVEETQYF
TRBJ2-1 14 TRBD2 TRBV9 . TGTGCCAGCAGCCAATGGGAGGGCCTGGATGAGCAGTTCTTC CASSQWEGLDEQFF
TRBJ1-2 13 . TRBV5-1 . TGCGCCAGTGCGGGACAAACAAATTATGGCTACACCTTC CASAGQTNYGYTF
TRBJ2-7 13 TRBD2 TRBV30 once TGTGCCTGGATGGGTAGCGGGAGCTACGAGCAGTACTTC CAWMGSGSYEQYF
TRBJ1-3 15 . TRBV9 . TGTGCCAGCAGCGTAGCTATGGGGCAAGGAAACACCATATATTTT CASSVAMGQGNTIYF
TRBJ2-5 14 . TRBV6-5 . TGTGCCAGCACAGATCGGGGGCGCGTAGGGACCCAGTACTTC CASTDRGRVGTQYF
TRBJ2-2 16 TRBD2 TRBV7-9 . TGTGCCAGCACCTACTACGGGACTACAAACACCGGGGAGCTGTTTTTT CASTYYGTTNTGELFF
TRBJ2-1 14 . TRBV6-5 . TGTGCCAGCAGTTACCGTACTAGGGGGAGTGAGCAGTTCTTC CASSYRTRGSEQFF
TRBJ2-5 16 . TRBV6-1 once TGTGCCAGCAGTGAAGCGGGGTCCAAACAGCCAGAGACCCAGTACTTC CASSEAGSKQPETQYF
TRBJ2-3 14 . TRBV5-4 . TGTGCCAGCAGCTTGGGCACTAGCACAGATACGCAGTATTTT CASSLGTSTDTQYF
TRBJ2-7 11 TRBD2 TRBV11-1 . TGTGCCAGCGGGGACTACTACGAGCAGTACTTC CASGDYYEQYF
TRBJ2-1 16 TRBD2 TRBV28 . TGTGCCAGCAGTCCATCGGGACTAGCGGAGTACAATGAGCAGTTCTTC CASSPSGLAEYNEQFF
TRBJ2-5 15 TRBD2 TRBV27 . TGTGCCAGCACCTTCCCGGGACTAGCGGTGGAGACCCAGTACTTC CASTFPGLAVETQYF